The source of this T cell receptor beta chain is a study of cytomegalovirus exposure and HLA in healthy donors (dated 2017 in TCRdb). Notes on the research overall: The approximately 710 repertoires of the first cohort and the 95 to 150 validation repertoires were produced on the same platform, according to a later analysis. The aim of the study was to test whether cataloging public T cell receptors could identify signatures of past pathogen exposure. In addition to the first cohort of roughly 670 subjects, a separate validation cohort of approximately 130 different subjects was used. To predict cytomegalovirus infection status, the study combined high-throughput TCR immunosequencing, statistical association of individual TCRs with disease status, and machine learning.

The library was generated by the immunoSEQ multiplex PCR assay. The study's processing was this. A statistical classification framework was developed to diagnose cytomegalovirus status using the catalog of TCR beta chain sequences. In TCRdb, the immuneACCESS table is reduced to in-frame sequences with V and J assigned. These tables do not hold every clone; where another copy was compared, an unresolved V gene accounts for under half, and the others remain unexplained. The V and J calls and clone size come from that table; D and trimming were worked out from the DNA. The sample table contains about 140,000 clones; only one count was recorded for 90% to 95% of them. Clones ranked in the top ten supply 0.69% of the sample. Worth noting for this clone: The clone's antigen remains unknown. No qualities accompany the bases; no much larger clone lies one base away.

The CDR3 has 14 amino acids, counting the end cysteine and phenylalanine. The CDR3 DNA has 42 bases and is translated from base 1. The junction carries 12 bases between V and J, which are trimmed by 1 base and 5 bases respectively. The germline V gene (reference sequence) yields SGHNT for CDR1 and YYREEE for CDR2. What the work shows at the level of the full study, not this receptor alone: The authors suggested that the approach could potentially be generalized to other disease states and immunological phenotypes. The classifier was reported to diagnose cytomegalovirus status with high specificity and sensitivity in both the original cohort and the validation cohort. Most TCR sequences were seen in very few donors, while some public TCRs were found in many individuals. A few of the identified cytomegalovirus-associated TCR beta chains were confirmed in vitro to be specific for cytomegalovirus antigens. A later analysis found that TCRs clustered in the first cohort also tended to co-occur in the 110 or so validation repertoires, with 94% of cluster scores above 0. A later analysis had no HLA typing for the validation cohort, so co-occurrence there was scored across all 110 or so repertoires. The study listed 164 TCR beta chains as associated with cytomegalovirus.

The donors were included in the validation cohort of 90 to 150 subjects, a group kept apart from the roughly 690-subject first cohort. The origin of this receptor is a man aged 18 to 30 in good health and CMV-seronegative. The sample taken for sequencing was PBMCs. The chain is encoded by TRBV5-4 joined to TRBJ2-5; perhaps TRBD2 is the D gene, with 7 bases matching. The nucleotide sequence is given as TGTGCCAGCAGCTTGTGGCGGGGGCGGGAGACCCAGTACTTC. Translated, it gives CASSLWRGRETQYF.